A selection of T cell receptor beta chains follows, all from one sample in a study of tumor-infiltrating lymphocytes in primary liver carcinoma. TCRdb used MiXCR to reprocess the multiplex PCR reads, holding one entry per CDR3 protein. The table lists tens of thousands of distinct CDR3 sequences, over 65% of them singletons. Sequenced material: liver tumor tissue from sampling region 5. The source is a man in his forties or fifties with primary liver carcinoma and hepatitis B virus infection. Each CDR3 is given with its conserved first and last residue. Each record gives: D gene, J gene, clone size, V gene, CDR3 protein, CDR3 DNA. A D gene is named only where the DNA matches it firmly. Expanded clones are given a class, and other clones once, few, many or no size at all.

d_call: -; j_call: TRBJ1-1; clone_size: -; v_call: TRBV6-5; cdr3_aa: CASRTRLPNIEAFF; cdr3_nt: TGTGCCAGCAGAACCAGACTTCCGAACATTGAAGCTTTCTTT
d_call: -; j_call: TRBJ2-7; clone_size: -; v_call: TRBV10-2; cdr3_aa: CATGHVDEQYF; cdr3_nt: TGCGCCACCGGGCATGTCGACGAGCAGTACTTC
d_call: -; j_call: TRBJ2-7; clone_size: -; v_call: TRBV10-3; cdr3_aa: CAISKDGSFSYEQRF; cdr3_nt: TGTGCCATCAGTAAGGACGGAAGCTTCTCCTACGAGCAGCGCTTC
d_call: -; j_call: TRBJ2-7; clone_size: -; v_call: TRBV10-3; cdr3_aa: CATSDTLTTYEPYF; cdr3_nt: TGTGCCACCTCCGACACCTTGACTACCTACGAGCCGTACTTC
d_call: -; j_call: TRBJ2-2; clone_size: -; v_call: TRBV12-3/TRBV12-4; cdr3_aa: CARSAGTPVIGTRELFF; cdr3_nt: TGTGCCAGAAGCGCCGGGACTCCCGTCATAGGTACCAGGGAGCTGTTTTTT
d_call: -; j_call: TRBJ2-4; clone_size: once; v_call: TRBV11-2; cdr3_aa: CASSLTGASTMAKNIQYF; cdr3_nt: TGTGCCAGCAGCCTAACTGGGGCTTCCACGATGGCCAAAAACATTCAGTACTTC
d_call: -; j_call: TRBJ2-2; clone_size: -; v_call: TRBV5-4; cdr3_aa: CDSQEGAGIGELFF; cdr3_nt: TGTGACTCCCAGGAGGGGGCGGGCATCGGGGAGCTGTTTTTT
d_call: TRBD2; j_call: TRBJ2-7; clone_size: once; v_call: TRBV6-6; cdr3_aa: CASGPGGLAGGSGLYEQYF; cdr3_nt: TGTGCCAGCGGACCAGGAGGTCTAGCGGGAGGTTCTGGACTATACGAGCAGTACTTC
d_call: TRBD1; j_call: TRBJ2-1; clone_size: -; v_call: TRBV6-1; cdr3_aa: CVSNARWGQGSEQFF; cdr3_nt: TGTGTCAGCAATGCGCGGTGGGGACAGGGCAGTGAGCAGTTCTTC
d_call: -; j_call: TRBJ2-3; clone_size: many; v_call: TRBV18; cdr3_aa: CASSLNRGADTQYF; cdr3_nt: TGTGCCAGCTCACTAAATCGGGGCGCAGATACGCAGTATTTT
d_call: -; j_call: TRBJ2-7; clone_size: -; v_call: TRBV6-1; cdr3_aa: CASSELNSPYEQYF; cdr3_nt: TGTGCCAGCAGTGAACTGAATAGCCCCTACGAGCAATACTTC
d_call: TRBD1; j_call: TRBJ2-5; clone_size: few; v_call: TRBV29-1; cdr3_aa: CSAPQQGRETQYF; cdr3_nt: TGTAGCGCTCCCCAACAGGGGCGAGAGACTCAGTACTTC
d_call: -; j_call: TRBJ2-1; clone_size: -; v_call: TRBV6-5; cdr3_aa: CAIGRGTSESF; cdr3_nt: TGTGCCATCGGGAGAGGAACTAGTGAGTCCTTC
d_call: TRBD1; j_call: TRBJ2-6; clone_size: -; v_call: TRBV7-9; cdr3_aa: CAISSRDRDSSGANVLTF; cdr3_nt: TGTGCCATCAGCAGCCGGGACAGGGACAGCTCTGGGGCCAACGTCCTGACTTTC